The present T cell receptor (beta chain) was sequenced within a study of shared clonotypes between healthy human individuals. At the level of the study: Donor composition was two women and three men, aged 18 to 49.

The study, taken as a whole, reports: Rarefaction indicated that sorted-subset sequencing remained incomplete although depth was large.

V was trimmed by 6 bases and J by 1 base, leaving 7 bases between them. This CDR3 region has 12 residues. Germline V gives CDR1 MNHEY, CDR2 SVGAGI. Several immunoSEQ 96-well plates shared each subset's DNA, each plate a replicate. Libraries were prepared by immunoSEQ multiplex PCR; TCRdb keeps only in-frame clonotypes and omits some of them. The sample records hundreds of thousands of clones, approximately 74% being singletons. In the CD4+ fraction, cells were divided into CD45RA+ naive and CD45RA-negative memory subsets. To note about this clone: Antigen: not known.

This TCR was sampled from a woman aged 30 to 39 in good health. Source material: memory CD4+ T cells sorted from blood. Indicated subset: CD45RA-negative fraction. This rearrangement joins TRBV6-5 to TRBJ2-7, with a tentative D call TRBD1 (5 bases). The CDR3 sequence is CASRGHSYEQYF. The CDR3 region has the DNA TGTGCCAGCAGAGGACATTCCTACGAGCAGTACTTC.